This entry concerns a single T cell receptor beta chain. These data originate in a study of blood T cell repertoires in COVID-19. Study in general: Sites in the United States, Italy and Spain provided acute and convalescent COVID-19 samples. Sources were T cells, B-cell-depleted T cells, or PBMCs; the material itself was cDNA or gDNA.

Per the original methods: For nucleated cells, counts were estimated from reference gene primer amplification. Libraries were prepared by immunoSEQ multiplex PCR; TCRdb keeps only in-frame clonotypes and omits some of them. Clone size and V and J calls were adopted from that table, with D and trimming inferred from the DNA. Among 200,000 to 250,000 clones, about 88% were seen once, and the ten largest hold over 15%. The CDR3 length is 16 residues. V was pared by 0 bases and J by 8 bases, with 10 bases of the junction left unmatched. The germline V gene encodes CDR1 LGHNA and CDR2 YSLEER. The J gene is TRBJ1-3, the V gene TRBV4-3; 7 nucleotides agree with TRBD1. The sequence derives from a man over 45 with COVID-19, enrolled during active disease. Sequencing used peripheral blood. The CDR3 DNA follows: TGCGCCAGCAGCCAAGATCGGCAAGGGGGCATAGACACCATATATTTT. This sequence encodes CASSQDRQGGIDTIYF.